This T cell receptor (beta chain) was obtained from a study of control samples from healthy donors and cancer patients. Using immunoSEQ multiplex PCR, the repertoire was profiled, and TCRdb retains in-frame clones only, with some absent. The table shows 70,000 to 75,000 clones, with just under 90% occurring only once. Germline values: CDR1 SGHRS, CDR2 YFSETQ. Losses at the gene ends were 4 bases for V and 2 bases for J; bases not matched to a gene: 8. The CDR3 is 16 residues long. The clonotype was recovered from a man between 60 and 75 years old with lung cancer. The chain recombines TRBV5-1 with TRBJ2-1; 8 bases agree with TRBD1. The specimen sequenced was PBMCs. CDR3 loop: CASSLPTGGTYNEQFF. CDR3 DNA sequence: TGCGCCAGCAGCCTACCTACAGGGGGAACCTACAATGAGCAGTTCTTC.